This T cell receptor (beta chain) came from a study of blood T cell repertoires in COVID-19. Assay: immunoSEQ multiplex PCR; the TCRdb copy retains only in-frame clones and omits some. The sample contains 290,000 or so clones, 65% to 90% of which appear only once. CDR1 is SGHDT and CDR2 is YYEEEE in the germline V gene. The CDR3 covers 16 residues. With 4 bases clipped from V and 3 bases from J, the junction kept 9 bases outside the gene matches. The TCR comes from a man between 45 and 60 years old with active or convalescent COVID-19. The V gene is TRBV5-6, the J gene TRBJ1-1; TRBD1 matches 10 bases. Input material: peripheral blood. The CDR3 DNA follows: TGTGCCAGCAGCCCGGGGACAGGGGCTGGGGACACTGAAGCTTTCTTT. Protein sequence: CASSPGTGAGDTEAFF.